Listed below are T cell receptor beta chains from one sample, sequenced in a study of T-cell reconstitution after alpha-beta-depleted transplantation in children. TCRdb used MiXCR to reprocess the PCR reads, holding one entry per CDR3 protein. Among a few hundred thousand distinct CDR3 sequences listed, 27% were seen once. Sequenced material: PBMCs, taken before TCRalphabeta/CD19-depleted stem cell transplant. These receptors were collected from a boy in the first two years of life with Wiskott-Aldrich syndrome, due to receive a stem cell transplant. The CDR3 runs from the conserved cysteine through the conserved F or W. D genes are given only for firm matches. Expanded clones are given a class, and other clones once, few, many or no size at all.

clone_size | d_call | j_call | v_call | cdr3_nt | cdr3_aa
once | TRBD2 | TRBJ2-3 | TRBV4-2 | TGTGCCAGCAGCCAATCCGGGCGCCCAACAACTACTAGCGGGAGACCAGATACGCAGTATTTT | CASSQSGRPTTTSGRPDTQYF
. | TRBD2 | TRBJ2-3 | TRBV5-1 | TGCGCCAGCAGCCCATACCAGACTAGCGGGAGAGGAGATACGCAGTATTTT | CASSPYQTSGRGDTQYF
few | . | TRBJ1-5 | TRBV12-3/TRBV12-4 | TGTGCCAGCAGTTTCACAGGGACAAGTCAGCCCCAGCATTTT | CASSFTGTSQPQHF
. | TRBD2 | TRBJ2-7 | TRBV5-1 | TGCGCCAGCAGCTTGACGGGAGGGCCGGGGGAGCAGTACTTC | CASSLTGGPGEQYF
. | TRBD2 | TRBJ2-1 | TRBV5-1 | TGCGCCAGCAGGGTAATAGCGGGAGTGAATGAGCAGTTCTTC | CASRVIAGVNEQFF
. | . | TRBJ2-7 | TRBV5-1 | TGCGCCAGCAGCATCGCGGGCAGTTCCTACGAGCAGTACTTC | CASSIAGSSYEQYF
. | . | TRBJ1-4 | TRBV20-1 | TGCAGTGCTAGAGTTTACAGGACGGGCCCTGCAACTAATGAAAAACTGTTTTTT | CSARVYRTGPATNEKLFF
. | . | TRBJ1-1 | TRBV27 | TGTGCCAGCAGACTGGACACTGACACTGAAGCTTTCTTT | CASRLDTDTEAFF
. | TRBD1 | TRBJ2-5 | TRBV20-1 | TGCAGTGCCGGACAGGGGGAGACCCAGTACTTC | CSAGQGETQYF
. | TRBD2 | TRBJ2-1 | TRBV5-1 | TGCGCCAGCAGCCGGGGACTAGGACCCTACAATGAGCAGTTCTTC | CASSRGLGPYNEQFF
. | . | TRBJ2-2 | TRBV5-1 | TGCGCCAGCAGCCACATTCCAATAGGGGCCGGGGAGCTGTTTTTT | CASSHIPIGAGELFF
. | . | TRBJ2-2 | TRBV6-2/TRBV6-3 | TGTGCCAGCAGTTTCTCATCCTGGGAGCTGTTTTTT | CASSFSSWELFF
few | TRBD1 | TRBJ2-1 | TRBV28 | TGTGCCAGCAAACGATGGGACAGGACCTACAATGAGCAGTTCTTC | CASKRWDRTYNEQFF
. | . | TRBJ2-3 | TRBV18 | TGTGCCAGCTCACCATGGTCAGGGCCCACAGATACGCAGTATTTT | CASSPWSGPTDTQYF
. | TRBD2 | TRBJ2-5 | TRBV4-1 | TGCGCCAGCAGCCAGTCCTCTAGCGGGTGGGAGACCCAGTACTTC | CASSQSSSGWETQYF
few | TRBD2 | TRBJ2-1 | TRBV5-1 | TGCGCCAGCAGCCTCTGGGGTAGCGGGGGTACCTACAATGAGCAGTTCTTC | CASSLWGSGGTYNEQFF
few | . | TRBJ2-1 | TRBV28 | TGTGCCAGCTACATCTCCGGGGGGCTTGGCTCCTACAATGAGCAGTTCTTC | CASYISGGLGSYNEQFF
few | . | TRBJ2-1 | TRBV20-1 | TGCAGTGCTAGAGCTATGGTCGTTGAGCAGTTCTTC | CSARAMVVEQFF
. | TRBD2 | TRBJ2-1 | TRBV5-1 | TGCGCCAGCAGCTTCTTTCCGCCGGGACTAGTTTATAATGAGCAGTTCTTC | CASSFFPPGLVYNEQFF
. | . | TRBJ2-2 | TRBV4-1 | TGCGCCAGCAGCCAAGAAGGTAGCTTCGCCGGGGAGCTGTTTTTT | CASSQEGSFAGELFF
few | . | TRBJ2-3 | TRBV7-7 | TGTGCCAGCAGCTTATCCCCTAACCCATCAGATACGCAGTATTTT | CASSLSPNPSDTQYF
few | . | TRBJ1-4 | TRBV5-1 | TGCGCCAGCAGCTTGCTGGGACTCTCCGAAAAACTGTTTTTT | CASSLLGLSEKLFF
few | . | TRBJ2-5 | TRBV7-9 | TGTGCCAGCAGCCAGAGGAAGCGGGAGACCCAGTACTTC | CASSQRKRETQYF
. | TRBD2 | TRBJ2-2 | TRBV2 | TGTGCCAGCAGTGTTGCACTAGCGGCCGTGGGGGAGCTGTTTTTT | CASSVALAAVGELFF
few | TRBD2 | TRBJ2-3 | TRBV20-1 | TGCAGTGCTATAGTTAGCGGGAGCACAGATACGCAGTATTTT | CSAIVSGSTDTQYF
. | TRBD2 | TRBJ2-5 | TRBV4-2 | TGTGCCAGCAGCCAGGGACTAGCGGGAGGGCCAGCAGAGACCCAGTACTTC | CASSQGLAGGPAETQYF